The clone carrying this T cell receptor beta chain was observed many times. Its antigen remains unknown. Investigators prepared the TCR beta libraries by applying iRepertoire HTBI primers and Arm-PCR of CDR3 regions. Each CDR3 protein is one row after TCRdb ran MiXCR on the multiplex PCR reads. Of roughly 250,000 distinct CDR3 sequences in the sample, approximately 20% are singletons; the top ten hold around 15%. As to time point: newly diagnosed GD, antithyroid drugs for less than 3 months. There was RNA extracted from PBMCs, and the TCR library was made from it. Recruitment took place at an endocrinology department in Xi'an, China. The sample comes from a study of regulatory T cells in long-lasting Graves disease. The study, taken as a whole, reports: Persistent patients had a count of shared public clonotypes (approximately 2,800) that exceeded that of new patients (around 960).

These records were also assigned to another study, of T cells in Graves' hyperthyroidism and ophthalmopathy. From that study: Orbital computed tomography, thyroid ultrasound, serum thyroxine and TRAb, and clinical symptoms together informed the diagnoses. In the blood, most expanded thyroid clonotypes above 0.001 appeared as well.

Specimen: peripheral blood mononuclear cells (PBMCs), collected at new diagnosis, from a patient treated with antithyroid drugs. This sequence originates from a woman in her 30s with Graves disease.

CDR3 nucleotide sequence: TGCAGTGCTGGAAATTCGAACACTGAAGCTTTCTTT. Its protein is CSAGNSNTEAFF. The rearrangement joins TRBV20-1 to TRBJ1-1; D unclear. V was cut by 5 bases and J by 1 base, with 8 bases left in between. Germline V gives CDR1 DFQATT, CDR2 SNEGSKA (reference sequence). The CDR3 is made up of 12 amino acids.